Described below is a single T cell receptor beta chain sequence and its context. Assay: immunoSEQ multiplex PCR; the TCRdb copy retains only in-frame clones and omits some. The sample yields about 660,000 clones, around nine tenths seen once. There are 16 residues in the CDR3. After removal of 1 base from V and 5 bases from J, the junction contained 9 bases not matched to a gene. Germline V gene lookup returns CDR1 SGHDN and CDR2 FVKESK. This sample is drawn from a study of shared T cell receptors in the human thymus. This sample was shared with a second study, whose subject was human thymus T cells. That study adds: As related research reported, thymic repertoires overlapped highly among unrelated individuals.

The TCR was taken from a boy under two years old with a congenital heart defect. V is TRBV14 and J is TRBJ1-2; TRBD1 aligns across 8 bases. Sequencing used thymocytes. The CDR3, as DNA: TGTGCCAGCAGCCAAGCCGGGACAGGCGTCGGGTATGGCTACACCTTC. Residues: CASSQAGTGVGYGYTF.